Listed below are T cell receptor beta chains from one sample, sequenced in a study of blood T cell repertoires in COVID-19. Clones were read by immunoSEQ multiplex PCR, and TCRdb kept only the in-frame ones, dropping some. The sample holds approximately 130,000 clones, around 86% seen once. The sequencing sample was made of PBMCs or T cells enriched from blood (not recorded which). These receptor sequences come from a man aged 25 to 40 who had recovered from COVID-19. CDR3s include the opening cysteine and the closing phenylalanine or tryptophan. A D gene is named only where the DNA matches it firmly. Size is omitted from some rows. Given values are once, few, many or a class for expanded clones.

V gene: TRBV18
clone size: .
J gene: TRBJ2-5
D gene: .
CDR3 DNA: TGTGCCAGCTCACCCATTACACAAGAGACCCAGTACTTC
CDR3 protein: CASSPITQETQYF

V gene: TRBV5-1
clone size: .
J gene: TRBJ2-1
D gene: TRBD2
CDR3 DNA: TGCGCCAGCAGCTCGTTAGCGGTGAGTGGGAGGGCCCATGAGCAGTTCTTC
CDR3 protein: CASSSLAVSGRAHEQFF

V gene: TRBV6-5
clone size: .
J gene: TRBJ2-2
D gene: .
CDR3 DNA: TGTGCCAGCCGGCGGGCAGGGAACACCGGGGAGCTGTTTTTT
CDR3 protein: CASRRAGNTGELFF

V gene: TRBV12-3/TRBV12-4
clone size: .
J gene: TRBJ2-7
D gene: .
CDR3 DNA: TGTGCCAGCAGTCCAGGGATCTGGTACGAGCAGTACTTC
CDR3 protein: CASSPGIWYEQYF

V gene: TRBV7-9
clone size: .
J gene: TRBJ2-3
D gene: .
CDR3 DNA: TGTGCCACCTCCCCGGCGGGGATTCACACAGATACGCAGTATTTT
CDR3 protein: CATSPAGIHTDTQYF

V gene: TRBV20-1
clone size: few
J gene: TRBJ1-2
D gene: .
CDR3 DNA: TGCAGTGCTAAGATATCGGGGGGCTACACCTTC
CDR3 protein: CSAKISGGYTF

V gene: TRBV6-5
clone size: .
J gene: TRBJ1-5
D gene: .
CDR3 DNA: TGTGCCAGCACCCCCCCGGGTCAGAGAAATCAGCCCCAGCATTTT
CDR3 protein: CASTPPGQRNQPQHF

V gene: TRBV5-1
clone size: .
J gene: TRBJ1-2
D gene: TRBD1
CDR3 DNA: TGCGCCAGCAGCGGTGACAGGGCGGACTATGGCTACACCTTC
CDR3 protein: CASSGDRADYGYTF

V gene: TRBV27
clone size: .
J gene: TRBJ1-5
D gene: .
CDR3 DNA: TGTGCCAGCAGTTTAGGAGGGTTTGGCAATCAGCCCCAGCATTTT
CDR3 protein: CASSLGGFGNQPQHF

V gene: TRBV5-1
clone size: .
J gene: TRBJ2-3
D gene: .
CDR3 DNA: TGCGCCAGCAGCTTGCGAGAGACGGGAACATCCACAGATACGCAGTATTTT
CDR3 protein: CASSLRETGTSTDTQYF

V gene: TRBV5-4
clone size: .
J gene: TRBJ2-1
D gene: .
CDR3 DNA: TGTGCCAGCAGCTTGGCCTCCAGCTCCTACAATGAGCAGTTCTTC
CDR3 protein: CASSLASSSYNEQFF

V gene: TRBV13
clone size: .
J gene: TRBJ2-3
D gene: TRBD2
CDR3 DNA: TGTGCCAGCAGCGGTAGGACTAGCGGGAAAGATACGCAGTATTTT
CDR3 protein: CASSGRTSGKDTQYF

V gene: TRBV19
clone size: once
J gene: TRBJ1-1
D gene: .
CDR3 DNA: TGTGCCAGTCTCGCAGGTGAGAACACTGAAGCTTTCTTT
CDR3 protein: CASLAGENTEAFF

V gene: TRBV7-6
clone size: .
J gene: TRBJ2-1
D gene: TRBD1
CDR3 DNA: TGTGCCAGCAGCTTCGGGACAGGGGGCCAAGATGAGCAGTTCTTC
CDR3 protein: CASSFGTGGQDEQFF

V gene: TRBV5-4
clone size: once
J gene: TRBJ1-1
D gene: .
CDR3 DNA: TGTGCCAGCAGCTTGAGGGGCAGGGGCACTGAAGCTTTCTTT
CDR3 protein: CASSLRGRGTEAFF

V gene: TRBV29-1
clone size: few
J gene: TRBJ1-1
D gene: .
CDR3 DNA: TGCAGCGGGGGACCTCCCGGGTTGGCTTTCTTT
CDR3 protein: CSGGPPGLAFF

V gene: TRBV5-1
clone size: .
J gene: TRBJ2-3
D gene: .
CDR3 DNA: TGCGCCAGCAGCTTGGCGGCTGGTGTAGCGGATACGCAGTATTTT
CDR3 protein: CASSLAAGVADTQYF

V gene: TRBV5-6
clone size: .
J gene: TRBJ1-2
D gene: .
CDR3 DNA: TGTGCCAGCAGCTTGGTTCGGGGTCCAAACTATGGCTACACCTTC
CDR3 protein: CASSLVRGPNYGYTF

V gene: TRBV5-1
clone size: .
J gene: TRBJ2-3
D gene: .
CDR3 DNA: TGCGCCAGCAGCCCCGCAGACAGTAACACAGATACGCAGTATTTT
CDR3 protein: CASSPADSNTDTQYF

V gene: TRBV6-4
clone size: many
J gene: TRBJ2-1
D gene: TRBD2
CDR3 DNA: TGTGCCAGCAGTGGCAGGGCGGGAGTCAACAATGAGCAGTTCTTC
CDR3 protein: CASSGRAGVNNEQFF

V gene: TRBV3-1/TRBV3-2
clone size: .
J gene: TRBJ1-6
D gene: .
CDR3 DNA: TGTGCCAGCAGCCCCGGCCCCAGGGACTCCTATAATTCACCCCTCCACTTT
CDR3 protein: CASSPGPRDSYNSPLHF

V gene: TRBV7-6
clone size: .
J gene: TRBJ2-2
D gene: TRBD1
CDR3 DNA: TGTGCCAGCAGCTTAGTCTGGGACAGGGGAAGGTGGGAGCTGTTTTTT
CDR3 protein: CASSLVWDRGRWELFF

V gene: TRBV3-1/TRBV3-2
clone size: medium-sized
J gene: TRBJ1-5
D gene: .
CDR3 DNA: TGTGCCAGCAGCCGTTCGGACGAGGGAGCGTATCAGCCCCAGCATTTT
CDR3 protein: CASSRSDEGAYQPQHF

V gene: TRBV5-4
clone size: few
J gene: TRBJ2-1
D gene: TRBD2
CDR3 DNA: TGTGCCAGCAGCAAGGGGACTAGCGGGGGGGACATATCCTACAATGAGCAGTTCTTC
CDR3 protein: CASSKGTSGGDISYNEQFF

V gene: TRBV18
clone size: .
J gene: TRBJ2-3
D gene: TRBD1
CDR3 DNA: TGTGCCAGCTCACCCTGGACAGGAAGCACAGATACGCAGTATTTT
CDR3 protein: CASSPWTGSTDTQYF

V gene: TRBV6-1
clone size: .
J gene: TRBJ1-2
D gene: .
CDR3 DNA: TGTGCCAGCAGTGCCGTCTTTGTAATGGCAGATTCGTTCTATGGCTACACCTTC
CDR3 protein: CASSAVFVMADSFYGYTF

V gene: TRBV7-9
clone size: .
J gene: TRBJ1-2
D gene: .
CDR3 DNA: TGTGCCAGCAGCTTAGCCGTCTCTTTCCCCTATGGCTACACCTTC
CDR3 protein: CASSLAVSFPYGYTF

V gene: TRBV5-1
clone size: .
J gene: TRBJ2-1
D gene: TRBD2
CDR3 DNA: TGCGCCAGCAGCCGCCGGACTAGCGGGGGGGCCTACAATGAGCAGTTCTTC
CDR3 protein: CASSRRTSGGAYNEQFF

V gene: TRBV4-1
clone size: few
J gene: TRBJ1-1
D gene: .
CDR3 DNA: TGCGCCAGCAGCCAGAAAGTAGGGGACACTGAAGCTTTCTTT
CDR3 protein: CASSQKVGDTEAFF

V gene: TRBV4-1
clone size: .
J gene: TRBJ1-5
D gene: TRBD1
CDR3 DNA: TGCGCCAGCAGCCATACATGGACAGGGGACCAGCCCCAGCATTTT
CDR3 protein: CASSHTWTGDQPQHF

V gene: TRBV4-1
clone size: .
J gene: TRBJ1-1
D gene: .
CDR3 DNA: TGCGCCAGCAGCCAGCCGACAGGTCCCGTCACTGAAGCTTTCTTT
CDR3 protein: CASSQPTGPVTEAFF

V gene: TRBV5-4
clone size: .
J gene: TRBJ2-3
D gene: .
CDR3 DNA: TGTGCCAGCAGCGTAGCGCTGGCGTTATTAGATACGCAGTATTTT
CDR3 protein: CASSVALALLDTQYF

V gene: TRBV4-1
clone size: once
J gene: TRBJ1-1
D gene: TRBD1
CDR3 DNA: TGCGCCAGCAGCCAAGTCCACAGGGGGCTCGGCACTGAAGCTTTCTTT
CDR3 protein: CASSQVHRGLGTEAFF

V gene: TRBV6-5
clone size: .
J gene: TRBJ2-7
D gene: TRBD1
CDR3 DNA: TGTGCCAGCAGTCGCCTGGGACAGGTCTCCTACGAGCAGTACTTC
CDR3 protein: CASSRLGQVSYEQYF

V gene: TRBV5-1
clone size: .
J gene: TRBJ2-1
D gene: TRBD2
CDR3 DNA: TGCGCCAGCAGCTTGGATTCGGGACTAGCGGCCAATGAGCAGTTCTTC
CDR3 protein: CASSLDSGLAANEQFF

V gene: TRBV5-1
clone size: .
J gene: TRBJ2-2
D gene: .
CDR3 DNA: TGCGCCAGCAGCTTGGCCTCAGTTAACACCGGGGAGCTGTTTTTT
CDR3 protein: CASSLASVNTGELFF

V gene: TRBV29-1
clone size: .
J gene: TRBJ1-2
D gene: TRBD1
CDR3 DNA: TGCAGCGTTGAAGATTTTACAAACAGGGGGAACTATGGCTACACCTTC
CDR3 protein: CSVEDFTNRGNYGYTF

V gene: TRBV27
clone size: .
J gene: TRBJ1-6
D gene: .
CDR3 DNA: TGTGCCAGCAGTTGGACAGTCAATTCACCCCTCCACTTT
CDR3 protein: CASSWTVNSPLHF

V gene: TRBV7-8
clone size: few
J gene: TRBJ1-5
D gene: .
CDR3 DNA: TGTGCCAGCAGCTTAGACAGGGACCAGCCCCAGCATTTT
CDR3 protein: CASSLDRDQPQHF

V gene: TRBV27
clone size: once
J gene: TRBJ2-7
D gene: TRBD1
CDR3 DNA: TGTGCCAGCAGTTTCGGGACAGGGTCCGAGCAGTACTTC
CDR3 protein: CASSFGTGSEQYF

V gene: TRBV18
clone size: .
J gene: TRBJ1-3
D gene: .
CDR3 DNA: TGTGCCAGCTCAGAAACCGGACTCTCTGGAAACACCATATATTTT
CDR3 protein: CASSETGLSGNTIYF

V gene: TRBV18
clone size: .
J gene: TRBJ1-4
D gene: .
CDR3 DNA: TGTGCCAGCTCACGAGGGCCTAATGAAAAACTGTTTTTT
CDR3 protein: CASSRGPNEKLFF

V gene: TRBV5-4
clone size: .
J gene: TRBJ2-1
D gene: .
CDR3 DNA: TGTGCCAGCAGCTTGGGGGCGCTTCAGGAGCAGTTCTTC
CDR3 protein: CASSLGALQEQFF

V gene: TRBV7-9
clone size: once
J gene: TRBJ2-7
D gene: .
CDR3 DNA: TGTGCCAGCAGACTAGGGGAGGCTGATGACGAGCAGTACTTC
CDR3 protein: CASRLGEADDEQYF

V gene: TRBV24-1
clone size: few
J gene: TRBJ1-3
D gene: .
CDR3 DNA: TGTGCCAACACAACAGGGTGTCACTCTGGAAACACCATATATTTT
CDR3 protein: CANTTGCHSGNTIYF

V gene: TRBV4-1
clone size: .
J gene: TRBJ1-5
D gene: .
CDR3 DNA: TGCGCCAGCAGCCAAGACCGAGAACAGGGTGGACGGCCCCAGCATTTT
CDR3 protein: CASSQDREQGGRPQHF

V gene: TRBV6-2/TRBV6-3
clone size: .
J gene: TRBJ1-2
D gene: TRBD1
CDR3 DNA: TGTGCCAGCAGTTACAGAGGACAGGGGTATGGCTACACCTTC
CDR3 protein: CASSYRGQGYGYTF

V gene: TRBV9
clone size: .
J gene: TRBJ1-2
D gene: .
CDR3 DNA: TGTGCCAGCAGCCCCCTCTCGGCTAACTATGGCTACACCTTC
CDR3 protein: CASSPLSANYGYTF

V gene: TRBV11-2
clone size: once
J gene: TRBJ1-2
D gene: .
CDR3 DNA: TGTGCCAGCAGCGAGGGGGTGGGTTATGGCTACACCTTC
CDR3 protein: CASSEGVGYGYTF

V gene: TRBV19
clone size: .
J gene: TRBJ2-7
D gene: .
CDR3 DNA: TGTGCCAGTAGTATTTTGGCAGGGATCGAGCAGTACTTC
CDR3 protein: CASSILAGIEQYF

V gene: TRBV6-5
clone size: .
J gene: TRBJ1-4
D gene: .
CDR3 DNA: TGTGCCAGCAGTCCCCAGGGGAAACCTAATGAAAAACTGTTTTTT
CDR3 protein: CASSPQGKPNEKLFF

V gene: TRBV11-2
clone size: .
J gene: TRBJ2-5
D gene: TRBD1
CDR3 DNA: TGTGCCAGCAGCTTAGAACCGGGACAGGGGGCTCGAGAGACCCAGTACTTC
CDR3 protein: CASSLEPGQGARETQYF

V gene: TRBV27
clone size: .
J gene: TRBJ2-7
D gene: .
CDR3 DNA: TGTGCCAGCAGTTTAGGGGACATTTACGAGCAGTACTTC
CDR3 protein: CASSLGDIYEQYF

V gene: TRBV3-1/TRBV3-2
clone size: .
J gene: TRBJ1-3
D gene: TRBD1
CDR3 DNA: TGTGCCAGCAGCCAAGGACAGGGGAACACCATATATTTT
CDR3 protein: CASSQGQGNTIYF